A selection of T cell receptor beta chains follows, all from one sample in a study of blood T cell repertoires in COVID-19. Repertoires were generated with immunoSEQ multiplex PCR, while TCRdb's copy carries only in-frame clones and drops some. The sample lists 330,000 or so clones; about 89% were seen once. Sequencing was carried out using PBMCs or T cells enriched from blood (not recorded which). The receptors originated from a man aged 40-50 years in a cohort exposed to, infected with or recovered from COVID-19 (not recorded which). Each CDR3 is given with its conserved first and last residue. The D gene is left open where the match is weak. Not all rows give a size; the values are once, few, many and, for expanded clones, a class.

J,size,V,D,CDR3,DNA
TRBJ2-7,NA,TRBV6-5,NA,CASTGSTVHEQYF,TGTGCCAGCACGGGTAGTACTGTCCACGAGCAGTACTTC
TRBJ2-7,NA,TRBV20-1,NA,CSASTREPYEQYF,TGCAGTGCTAGTACTCGGGAACCCTACGAGCAGTACTTC
TRBJ2-1,NA,TRBV24-1,NA,CATSAPGENEQFF,TGTGCCACCAGTGCCCCCGGGGAGAATGAGCAGTTCTTC
TRBJ2-5,NA,TRBV28,TRBD1,CASSPTGGSLETQYF,TGTGCCAGCAGTCCGACAGGGGGCAGTTTGGAGACCCAGTACTTC
TRBJ1-2,NA,TRBV7-2,NA,CASSLGQWVNYGYTF,TGTGCCAGCAGCTTGGGGCAGTGGGTGAACTATGGCTACACCTTC
TRBJ1-1,NA,TRBV7-9,NA,CASSPPYSWDTEAFF,TGTGCCAGCAGCCCCCCGTATAGCTGGGACACTGAAGCTTTCTTT
TRBJ2-2,NA,TRBV19,NA,CASSIIGKDTGELFF,TGTGCCAGTAGTATAATCGGGAAGGACACCGGGGAGCTGTTTTTT
TRBJ2-1,NA,TRBV5-1,NA,CASSSRSSSYNEQFF,TGCGCCAGCAGCTCCAGATCTAGCTCCTACAATGAGCAGTTCTTC
TRBJ2-5,NA,TRBV19,TRBD2,CASSPSGRARETQYF,TGTGCCAGTAGTCCTAGCGGGAGGGCCAGAGAGACCCAGTACTTC
TRBJ2-1,NA,TRBV30,NA,CAWTYLVVDPSSYNEQFF,TGTGCCTGGACCTATCTAGTTGTTGACCCCAGCTCCTACAATGAGCAGTTCTTC
TRBJ1-6,NA,TRBV4-2,NA,CASSQVSSGVLISPLHF,TGTGCCAGCAGCCAAGTTAGCTCGGGGGTTTTAATTTCACCCCTCCACTTT
TRBJ1-1,once,TRBV7-2,NA,CASSLVGSRGTEAFF,TGTGCCAGCAGCTTAGTAGGAAGTCGGGGAACTGAAGCTTTCTTT
TRBJ1-1,few,TRBV10-1,NA,CAKTHGGTEAFF,TGCGCCAAAACTCATGGAGGCACTGAAGCTTTCTTT
TRBJ2-1,NA,TRBV7-3,TRBD2,CASSKSLAGGKNEQFF,TGTGCCAGCAGCAAATCACTAGCGGGGGGAAAGAATGAGCAGTTCTTC
TRBJ1-2,NA,TRBV28,TRBD1,CASSSPGQGGGYGYTF,TGTGCCAGCAGTTCTCCGGGACAGGGAGGAGGCTATGGCTACACCTTC
TRBJ2-7,once,TRBV5-1,NA,CASSLVTTYEQYF,TGCGCCAGCAGCTTGGTCACAACATACGAGCAGTACTTC
TRBJ2-1,NA,TRBV24-1,NA,CATSDAGIEQFF,TGTGCCACCAGTGATGCCGGGATTGAGCAGTTCTTC
TRBJ1-2,NA,TRBV5-1,TRBD1,CASSPGQTPYGYTF,TGCGCCAGCAGCCCGGGACAGACACCCTATGGCTACACCTTC
TRBJ1-1,few,TRBV18,NA,CASSPRDMMNTEAFF,TGTGCCAGCTCACCTAGGGACATGATGAACACTGAAGCTTTCTTT
TRBJ2-3,NA,TRBV7-9,TRBD2,CASSFSGRASPQYF,TGTGCCAGCAGCTTTAGCGGGAGGGCCTCTCCGCAGTATTTT
TRBJ1-2,NA,TRBV25-1,TRBD1,CASSDGTAAKSGYTF,TGTGCCAGCAGTGACGGGACAGCGGCGAAATCGGGCTACACCTTC
TRBJ2-3,NA,TRBV28,NA,CASSLPTGIDTQYF,TGTGCCAGCAGTTTACCTACAGGCATAGATACGCAGTATTTT
TRBJ2-2,NA,TRBV15,TRBD1,CATSTFTRDRERTGELFF,TGTGCCACCAGCACCTTTACCCGGGACAGGGAACGGACCGGGGAGCTGTTTTTT
TRBJ1-2,once,TRBV7-6,NA,CASSLSHPQANYGYTF,TGTGCCAGCAGCTTATCACACCCCCAAGCTAACTATGGCTACACCTTC
TRBJ1-1,NA,TRBV4-1,NA,CASSPTVNTEAFF,TGCGCCAGCAGCCCAACAGTAAACACTGAAGCTTTCTTT
TRBJ2-3,NA,TRBV3-1/TRBV3-2,NA,CASSQTGSTDTQYF,TGTGCCAGCAGCCAAACGGGAAGCACAGATACGCAGTATTTT
TRBJ2-2,NA,TRBV6-5,NA,CASSYSLGAATGELFF,TGTGCCAGCAGTTACTCCTTGGGAGCCGCCACCGGGGAGCTGTTTTTT
TRBJ2-2,NA,TRBV2,NA,CASSWTQNTGELFF,TGTGCCAGCAGTTGGACACAGAACACCGGGGAGCTGTTTTTT
TRBJ1-1,NA,TRBV5-1,NA,CASSLLEVNTEAFF,TGCGCCAGCAGCTTGCTAGAGGTGAACACTGAAGCTTTCTTT
TRBJ2-3,once,TRBV30,TRBD2,CAWSVGRGGTDTQYF,TGTGCCTGGAGTGTTGGGCGGGGGGGCACAGATACGCAGTATTTT
TRBJ2-7,NA,TRBV7-2,NA,CASSLVIRGLAEQYF,TGTGCCAGCAGCTTAGTTATCCGGGGTCTCGCCGAGCAGTACTTC
TRBJ2-2,NA,TRBV7-3,TRBD1,CASSLGQGDTGELFF,TGTGCCAGCAGCTTAGGACAGGGGGACACCGGGGAGCTGTTTTTT
TRBJ1-2,few,TRBV5-6,TRBD1,CASSLFTGQGYGYTF,TGTGCCAGCAGCTTGTTTACGGGACAGGGCTATGGCTACACCTTC
TRBJ2-1,NA,TRBV27,TRBD1,CASGDRGDEQFF,TGTGCCAGCGGGGACAGGGGTGATGAGCAGTTCTTC
TRBJ2-4,NA,TRBV6-1,NA,CASSEDFDSAGLAKNIQYF,TGTGCCAGCAGTGAAGACTTCGACAGTGCCGGTTTAGCCAAAAACATTCAGTACTTC
TRBJ1-5,NA,TRBV4-2,NA,CASSQGGGANQPQHF,TGTGCCAGCAGCCAAGGGGGGGGCGCCAATCAGCCCCAGCATTTT
TRBJ2-1,few,TRBV2,TRBD1,CASSLGGQPYNEQFF,TGTGCCAGCAGTCTTGGGGGACAGCCCTACAATGAGCAGTTCTTC
TRBJ2-3,NA,TRBV27,NA,CASSSRDSTDTQYF,TGTGCCAGCAGCTCCAGGGACTCCACAGATACGCAGTATTTT
TRBJ2-7,once,TRBV6-5,TRBD2,CASREAGGGPYEQYF,TGTGCCAGCAGGGAGGCCGGGGGAGGGCCCTACGAGCAGTACTTC
TRBJ2-2,NA,TRBV5-1,NA,CASSFQQRNTGELFF,TGCGCCAGCAGCTTTCAACAGAGGAACACCGGGGAGCTGTTTTTT
TRBJ1-2,NA,TRBV25-1,TRBD1,CASSESLGDREIYGYTF,TGTGCCAGCAGTGAAAGCCTCGGGGACAGGGAAATCTATGGCTACACCTTC